Below, one TCR beta chain is given with its context. Its antigen remains unidentified. The CDR3 has 15 residues. Germline V lookup: CDR1 MNHNS, CDR2 SASEGT. Trimming shortened V by 2 bases and J by 0 bases, and 8 bases separated the two germline ends. The immunoSEQ assay was v3. The repertoire was sequenced with immunoSEQ multiplex PCR; TCRdb's copy has only in-frame clones and lacks some. Here the sample spans 45,000 to 75,000 clones, over 75% being singletons. The sample is drawn from a study of TIL therapy for anti-PD-1-resistant metastatic lung cancer. As for the study in general: By whole-exome sequencing, median non-synonymous tumor mutation burden was around 1.4 mutations per megabase.

Sample time point: pre-treatment sample, taken before nivolumab and TIL therapy. Stage 4 NSCLC adults joined between late 2017 and 2020. Points from the study as a whole: Patients were highly selected, enriched for treatment-naive, never-smoker and oncogene-addicted cases.

The receptor comes from a person aged 25 to 85 with non-small cell lung cancer. Sequenced here: blood, sampled at baseline. The rearrangement joins TRBV6-1 to TRBJ1-3; D is undetermined. CDR3 sequence (DNA): TGTGCCAGCAGTGAAAGCGGGATCTCTGGAAACACCATATATTTT. This sequence encodes CASSESGISGNTIYF.